Listed below are T cell receptor beta chains from one sample, sequenced in a study of blood T cell repertoires in COVID-19. Measured with immunoSEQ multiplex PCR; TCRdb has only the in-frame clones, and not every one. The table shows over 20,000 clones, with around 90% occurring only once. Specimen: peripheral blood. These receptors originate from a man aged 65 to 79 with active COVID-19. Both conserved end residues are part of each CDR3. Fields, in order: D gene, V gene, J gene, clone size, CDR3 DNA, CDR3 protein. The D gene is left open where the match is weak. The listing skips clone size in some rows; elsewhere it reads once, few, many or a size class.

>-|TRBV2|TRBJ2-5|-
TGTGCCAGCACTGGGCTGTACCAAGAGACCCAGTACTTC
CASTGLYQETQYF
>-|TRBV7-9|TRBJ2-7|-
TGTGCCAGCAGCCCACAGTACGAGCAGTACTTC
CASSPQYEQYF
>TRBD1|TRBV7-2|TRBJ1-3|-
TGTGCCAGCAGCAAGGGACAGGGCTCTGGAAACACCATATATTTT
CASSKGQGSGNTIYF
>-|TRBV5-6|TRBJ2-3|-
TGTGCCAGCAGCACTTACAGCGGGTCCCGCACAGATACGCAGTATTTT
CASSTYSGSRTDTQYF
>TRBD2|TRBV28|TRBJ2-5|-
TGTGCCAGCAGCACAGCGGGACTAGCGGGGCAAGAGACCCAGTACTTC
CASSTAGLAGQETQYF
>TRBD1|TRBV5-1|TRBJ2-7|-
TGCGCCAGCAGCCGAACATTTCCGGGACAGGGGGGCGAGCAGTACTTC
CASSRTFPGQGGEQYF
>-|TRBV12-3/TRBV12-4|TRBJ1-5|few
TGTGCCAGCAACTACAGGGATCAGCCCCAGCATTTT
CASNYRDQPQHF
>TRBD1|TRBV6-2/TRBV6-3|TRBJ2-7|few
TGTGCCAGCAGCCGTACCGGGACAGACTCCTACGAGCAGTACTTC
CASSRTGTDSYEQYF
>TRBD1|TRBV4-1|TRBJ2-7|once
TGCGCCAGCAGCCAACCGGGACAGGGTATCTACGAGCAGTACTTC
CASSQPGQGIYEQYF
>TRBD2|TRBV9|TRBJ2-3|-
TGTGCCAGCAGCGGGCTAGCGGGAGCAGCAGATACGCAGTATTTT
CASSGLAGAADTQYF
>TRBD1|TRBV27|TRBJ2-7|-
TGTGCCAGCAGTTCAAACCGGGACAGGGGGCACGAGCAGTACTTC
CASSSNRDRGHEQYF
>TRBD1|TRBV6-5|TRBJ2-7|-
TGTGCCAGCAGCAGAACAGGGGCCGTCTCCTACGAGCAGTACTTC
CASSRTGAVSYEQYF
>TRBD2|TRBV2|TRBJ2-5|-
TGTGCCAGCAGCTCCGGGACTAGGGTTATCGAGACCCAGTACTTC
CASSSGTRVIETQYF
>-|TRBV13|TRBJ2-1|-
TGTGCCAGCAGCTCCCGAGCGGACTTCTCCTACAATGAGCAGTTCTTC
CASSSRADFSYNEQFF
>-|TRBV7-2|TRBJ2-5|-
TGTGCCAGCAGCTCACAGGGAGGGCAAGAGACCCAGTACTTC
CASSSQGGQETQYF
>TRBD2|TRBV20-1|TRBJ2-7|-
TGCAGTGCTAGTGGGCTAGCGGGAGGGCCCTACGAGCAGTACTTC
CSASGLAGGPYEQYF
>-|TRBV27|TRBJ2-7|-
TGTGCCAGCAGAAGTAGCCTAGTCTCCTACGAGCAGTACTTC
CASRSSLVSYEQYF
>-|TRBV7-9|TRBJ2-4|few
TGTTCCTCAGCCAAAAACATTCAGTACTTC
CSSAKNIQYF
>TRBD2|TRBV3-1/TRBV3-2|TRBJ2-2|-
TGTGCCAGCAGCCAAGGACTAGCATTGAACACCGGGGAGCTGTTTTTT
CASSQGLALNTGELFF
>-|TRBV18|TRBJ1-2|-
TGTGCCAGCTCACCTTCCGAGGGCCTCGGCTACACCTTC
CASSPSEGLGYTF
>TRBD2|TRBV27|TRBJ2-5|-
TGTGCCAGCAGTTTTGGCGGGGGAGAGACCCAGTACTTC
CASSFGGGETQYF
>-|TRBV27|TRBJ1-1|once
TGTGCCAGCAGCCTTGGACATTCGAACACTGAAGCTTTCTTT
CASSLGHSNTEAFF
>-|TRBV29-1|TRBJ1-1|-
TGCAGCGGAAACACAGGCTTGAGGACTGAAGCTTTCTTT
CSGNTGLRTEAFF
>TRBD2|TRBV19|TRBJ2-3|-
TGTGCCAGCGCCACCTCGGGAGGAGATACGCAGTATTTT
CASATSGGDTQYF
>-|TRBV9|TRBJ1-1|-
TGTGCCAGCAGCCCTCTACCCTCAGGGGTTAACACTGAAGCTTTCTTT
CASSPLPSGVNTEAFF
>TRBD1|TRBV5-1|TRBJ1-2|-
TGCGCCAGCAGCCAAACAGGGGAGGCGTCGTATGGCTACACCTTC
CASSQTGEASYGYTF
>TRBD1|TRBV27|TRBJ2-7|-
TGTGCCAGCAGTTTATCTCAGGGGGCGAGCTACGAGCAGTACTTC
CASSLSQGASYEQYF
>-|TRBV19|TRBJ1-1|-
TGTGCCAGTAGGACCGGAGGGACGGTAGGTGCGAGCGCTGAAGCTTTCTTT
CASRTGGTVGASAEAFF
>-|TRBV10-3|TRBJ2-1|-
TGTGCCATCAGTGAGGGGGGCCTGGCCTCCTACAATGAGCAGTTCTTC
CAISEGGLASYNEQFF